The clone carrying this T cell receptor (beta chain) was seen many times. Its antigen is undetermined. The sample is drawn from a study of beta chain features in type 1 diabetes. Whole-study findings and limits: When VDJ junctions were examined, type 1 diabetes patients showed fewer insertions and more deletions. Sequencing used cDNA, and cells with high TCR expression could therefore be over-represented.

Stem cell-like memory, regulatory, central memory and naive CD4+ cells were sorted via CD45RO/CCR7/CD25/CD127/CD95/CD27. Purity (above 98%) was reached by all sorted populations. Of the isolated RNA, all was reverse transcribed, and so the sequenced material was expressed TCRB transcripts. TCRdb's table, derived via immunoSEQ multiplex PCR, lists solely in-frame clones and lacks some. The sample carries 250,000 to 400,000 clones, around 15% recorded once. Germline V gene data show CDR1 as KGHSH and CDR2 as LQKENI. This CDR3 spans 13 amino acids. V shed 4 bases and J 6 bases; nucleotides not matched to a gene: 4.

This chain connects TRBV18 to TRBJ2-7; 9 bases line up with TRBD1. The sequenced material came from central memory CD4+ T cells from blood. This sequence was found in a man aged 25 to 40 in good health. CDR3 sequence reads: CASSLGTGTEQYF. The CDR3 region has the DNA TGTGCCAGCTCACTAGGGACAGGGACCGAGCAGTACTTC.